This T cell receptor (beta chain) appears in the sequencing data of a study of immune evolution from preneoplasia to lung adenocarcinoma. Study details: HLA loss of heterozygosity: 7% AIS, over 12% MIA, roughly 35% ADC, none AAH.

Remarks on this clone: No antigen is known for it.

The CDR3 loop spans 14 amino acids. V gave up 1 base and J gave up 7 bases; unmatched junction bases: 3. Looked up from germline, CDR1 is SGHVS and CDR2 is FNYEAQ. Here immunoSEQ multiplex PCR was the method, and the copy in TCRdb shows in-frame clones only, minus some. The repertoire holds 35,000 or so clones, with 65% to 75% as singletons. H&E slides confirmed each diagnosis, reviewed by two pathologists independently. Study-wide results and limits: Top clone frequencies peaked in normal lung, apparently declining through invasive adenocarcinoma. Later-stage lesions appeared to have more T cells, more diversity, less clonality.

Sequencing was done on a sample of FFPE invasive lung adenocarcinoma tissue. This rearrangement joins TRBV7-6 to TRBJ1-5; 8 bases line up with TRBD1. The receptor was isolated from a person between 55 and 69 years old with lung adenocarcinoma. The CDR3 sequence: CASSLVQGAQPQHF. Here the CDR3 DNA reads TGTGCCAGCAGCTTAGTTCAGGGGGCGCAGCCCCAGCATTTT.